This T cell receptor (beta chain) was documented in a study of cytomegalovirus exposure and HLA in healthy donors. Researchers ran the PCR with 60 Vbeta and 13 Jbeta primers. Measured with immunoSEQ multiplex PCR; TCRdb has only the in-frame clones, and not every one. The sample shows fewer than 200,000 clones, 80% to 90% of them seen only once. Regarding the study as a whole: Some TCR beta chains (more than 150 of them) were listed as cytomegalovirus-associated.

On this clone itself: The antigen remains unidentified.

The germline V gene encodes CDR1 SGDLS and CDR2 YYNGEE. This CDR3 comprises 13 residues. V lost 0 bases and J 6 bases, leaving 10 bases between the germline ends. The rearrangement joins TRBV9 to TRBJ2-7; tentative D call: TRBD2 (6 bases). The sequenced sample consisted of PBMCs. The TCR was taken from a woman aged 18 to 35 in good health and CMV-seronegative. CDR3: CASSVDGSGEQYF. The DNA for the CDR3 is TGTGCCAGCAGCGTAGACGGGAGTGGCGAGCAGTACTTC.